This T cell receptor beta chain was retrieved from a study of CD8 T cells in Susac syndrome (dated by TCRdb to between 2019 and 2020). Regarding the research as a whole: Whether CD8+ T cell activation and differentiation in Susac syndrome was antigen driven was tested using repertoire sequencing. CD8+ T cell repertoire clonality was compared between over 9 healthy donors, approximately 14 Susac syndrome patients and about 15 multiple sclerosis patients. The study at large found these results: The TCR sequencing and HLA analysis was acknowledged to have included a relatively small number of individuals.

RNA was extracted using the RNeasy kit, and roughly 0.5 to 1 microgram was reverse transcribed with random hexamers. TCR beta CDR3 regions were amplified with the immunoSEQ multiplex PCR assay covering 54 Vbeta and 13 Jbeta segments. PCR amplification bias was corrected by using a synthetic template baseline for primer optimization and computational correction. As for how the authors treated the data: Reads were assigned to V, D and J genes according to IMGT and analyzed in immunoSEQ Analyzer, with only productive sequences retained. Clonality was calculated as one minus the Shannon entropy normalized by log2 of the number of productive unique sequences. Public and private clones were assessed among the 100 most prevalent clones of each patient and control. Susac-specific clones were defined as absent from healthy and MS cohorts, 850 to 1,300 published viral clones and other ImmuneACCESS disease sequences. TCRdb reprocessed the public reads (quality trimming at Q25 with fastp, clone calling with MiXCR) and kept in-frame beta chains. Rows matching on CDR3 protein sequence are summarized as one entry with the most common DNA and genes. These V and J calls rely on TCRdb rather than the paper's analysis. Recorded for this sample are about 66,000 distinct CDR3 sequences; approximately 94% of them occurred a single time. The ten largest make up 0.45% to 0.65% of the sample.

About this clonotype itself: The antigen it binds to is not known. Base qualities were left out, and no much larger clone turns up one base away.

Peripheral blood CD8+ and CD4+ T cells from healthy donors, Susac syndrome patients and multiple sclerosis patients were profiled by high-throughput TCR beta sequencing. The multiple sclerosis controls were treatment-naive patients whose relapsing-remitting disease, either stable or active, fulfilled the revised McDonald criteria. Bulk CD8+ and CD4+ T cells were purified magnetically by negative isolation, whereas CD8+ TEMRA cells were enriched by FACS. Blood was collected in EDTA tubes and processed within 24 hours, with PBMCs isolated through density gradient centrifugation. PBMCs destined for TCR sequencing were cryopreserved in liquid nitrogen and later thawed in a 37 °C water bath. Purity of sorted or isolated CD4+, CD8+ and CD8+ TEMRA cells was at least 90%. Reading from cysteine to phenylalanine, the CDR3 counts 14 amino acids. The only DNA kept is the CDR3, 42 bases in frame from the first base. From a lookup of the germline V gene, CDR1 and CDR2 are SGDLS and YYNGEE. V loses 3 bases, J loses 4 bases, and the germline ends lie 12 bases apart.

Sequenced: CD8+ T cells from PBMCs. The clonotype originates from a human donor with multiple sclerosis. The receptor chain draws on TRBV9 and TRBJ2-3; the D gene could be TRBD1 or TRBD2, each one agreeing over 6 bases. The DNA sequence is as follows: TGTGCCAGCAGCGCCTGGGGGGCGGCAGATACGCAGTATTTT. Its protein is CASSAWGAADTQYF.